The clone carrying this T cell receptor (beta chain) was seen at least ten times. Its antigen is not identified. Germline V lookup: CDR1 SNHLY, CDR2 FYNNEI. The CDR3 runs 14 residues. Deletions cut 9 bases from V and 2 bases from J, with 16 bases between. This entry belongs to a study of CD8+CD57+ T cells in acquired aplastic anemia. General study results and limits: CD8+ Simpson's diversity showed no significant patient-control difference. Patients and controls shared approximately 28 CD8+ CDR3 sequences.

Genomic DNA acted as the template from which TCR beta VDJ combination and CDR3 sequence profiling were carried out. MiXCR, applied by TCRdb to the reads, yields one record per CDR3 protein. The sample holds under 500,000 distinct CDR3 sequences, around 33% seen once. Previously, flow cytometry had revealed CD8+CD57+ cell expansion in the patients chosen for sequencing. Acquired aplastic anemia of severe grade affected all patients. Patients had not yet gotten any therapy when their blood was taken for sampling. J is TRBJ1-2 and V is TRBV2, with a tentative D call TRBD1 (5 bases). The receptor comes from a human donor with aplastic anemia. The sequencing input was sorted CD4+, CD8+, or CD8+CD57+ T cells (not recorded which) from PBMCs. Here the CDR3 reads CASARGGENYGYTF. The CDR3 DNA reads TGTGCCAGTGCCCGGGGAGGGGAGAACTATGGCTACACCTTC.